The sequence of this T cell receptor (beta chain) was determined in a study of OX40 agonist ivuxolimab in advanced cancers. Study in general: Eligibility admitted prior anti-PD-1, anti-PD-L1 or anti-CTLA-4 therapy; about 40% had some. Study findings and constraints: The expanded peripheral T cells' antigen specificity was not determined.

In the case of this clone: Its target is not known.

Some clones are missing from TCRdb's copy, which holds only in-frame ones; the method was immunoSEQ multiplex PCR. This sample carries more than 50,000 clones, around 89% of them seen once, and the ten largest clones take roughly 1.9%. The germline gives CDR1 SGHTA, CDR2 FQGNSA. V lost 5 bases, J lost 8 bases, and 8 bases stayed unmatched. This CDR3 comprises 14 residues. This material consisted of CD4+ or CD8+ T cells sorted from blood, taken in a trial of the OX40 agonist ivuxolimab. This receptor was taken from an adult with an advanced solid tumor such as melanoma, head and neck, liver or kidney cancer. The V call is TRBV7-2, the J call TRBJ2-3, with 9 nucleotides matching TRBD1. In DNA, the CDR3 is TGTGCCAGCAGCCCTAGCCCGGGACAGGGTACGCAGTATTTT. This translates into CASSPSPGQGTQYF.